This paragraph reports one T cell receptor (beta chain). No cognate antigen has been identified for it. No much larger clonotype is one base removed from it; base qualities were not supplied. Patients with autoimmune disease history or receiving systemic immunosuppression were excluded from the trial. Peripheral blood for TCR sequencing was collected from all dose cohorts at baseline, on cycle 4 day 1, and on cycle 7 day 1. Samples came from an open-label, multicenter, first-in-human phase I dose-escalation trial of ivuxolimab. Adults with locally advanced or metastatic head and neck squamous cell, hepatocellular, melanoma or renal cell carcinoma were enrolled in the trial. Before TCR sequencing, CD4+ and CD8+ T cells were separately sorted from peripheral blood. The data derive from a study of OX40 agonist ivuxolimab in advanced cancers. Looking at the study overall: Ivuxolimab was a fully human IgG2 agonistic monoclonal antibody targeting the costimulatory receptor OX40 (CD134). Intravenous ivuxolimab was administered to patients every 2 weeks at six dose levels: 0.01, 0.1, 0.3, 1.5, 3 and 10 mg/kg. Of the roughly 54 dose-escalation patients, hepatocellular carcinoma was present in roughly 19, melanoma in roughly 15, renal cell carcinoma in 9 and head and neck cancer in 9. In the dose-escalation cohort, roughly 80% of patients were male, and the mean age was approximately 55 years, with a range of 23 to 79. Prior anti-PD-1, anti-PD-L1 or anti-CTLA-4 therapy was permitted, and approximately 39% of dose-escalation patients had received checkpoint inhibitors. Partial responses occurred in three dose-escalation patients, of whom one had hepatocellular carcinoma and two had cutaneous melanoma. The purpose of peripheral TCRbeta sequencing was to test whether ivuxolimab changed TCR sequence diversity and led to clonal T-cell expansion. The paper covers the monotherapy dose-escalation part of the phase I ivuxolimab trial, which included N ≈ 50 patients. Results the study describes overall, beyond this receptor: The antigen specificity of the clonally expanded peripheral T cells was not determined. Low levels of normalized T-cell clonal expansion were also seen in some patients who did not respond. At doses from 0.1 to 3.0 mg/kg, clonal expansion was seen in both CD4+ and CD8+ blood T cells between baseline and week 6. On average, CD8+ T cells showed more expanded clones than CD4+ T cells after ivuxolimab. In partial responders in the 0.1-3.0 mg/kg groups, normalized peripheral clonal expansion was found to be among the lowest, especially among CD8+ T cells.

For sequencing of the TCRbeta CDR3 region, genomic DNA was extracted from the sorted cells. The immunoSEQ Assay was used for sequencing of TCRbeta CDR3 regions. TCRdb limited this immuneACCESS table to in-frame rearrangements with V and J called. A share of clones is missing; checked studies link under half to unresolved V genes, and the rest is unexplained. Recorded for this sample are approximately 30,000 clones; approximately 89% of them occurred a single time. Approximately 0.9% of the sample lies in the top ten. The junction carries 19 bases between V and J, which are trimmed by 0 bases and 4 bases respectively. The germline V gene (reference sequence) supplies CDR1 SGHNT and CDR2 YYREEE. Including the terminal cysteine and phenylalanine, the CDR3 comprises 17 residues. Just CDR3 DNA is preserved here, 51 bases in frame from base 1.

The rearranged segments are TRBV5-4 and TRBJ2-5, and possibly TRBD2, on 7 matching bases. The sequence was obtained from an adult with an advanced solid tumor such as melanoma, head and neck, liver or kidney cancer. Sequencing used CD4+ or CD8+ T cells sorted from blood, obtained in a trial of the OX40 agonist ivuxolimab. The DNA reads as follows: TGTGCCAGCAGCTTGGCCAAGGGGGGGCCTTCCCCAGAGACCCAGTACTTC. Translated, it gives CASSLAKGGPSPETQYF.